One and the same sample provided the 10 T cell receptor beta chains below, sequenced in a study of OX40 agonist ivuxolimab in advanced cancers. The method was the immunoSEQ multiplex PCR assay. TCRdb stores this immuneACCESS table with in-frame sequences only. Part of the clones is absent; in the studies checked, under half of the shortfall reflects unresolved V genes, and no reason is known for the rest. The sample table lists some 100,000 clones, 90% of them with a count of one. 0.31% of the sample lies in the top ten. The source was CD4+ or CD8+ T cells sorted from blood, collected in a trial of the OX40 agonist ivuxolimab. The receptors originated from an adult with an advanced solid tumor such as melanoma, head and neck, liver or kidney cancer.

The chain combines TRBV5-1 with TRBJ2-5, with a weak D call TRBD1 (6 bases). V dropped 6 bases and J dropped 1 base, with 13 bases sitting between them. CDR3 size: 14 residues. Germline CDR1 is SGHRS and CDR2 is YFSETQ. This chain's CDR3 is CASTDGTFQETQYF. The DNA of the CDR3 is TGCGCCAGCACCGACGGGACATTCCAAGAGACCCAGTACTTC.

The chain carries TRBV7-3 and TRBJ2-3; 12 nucleotides line up with TRBD2. Looked up from germline, CDR1 is SGHTA and CDR2 is FQGTGA. J was trimmed by 2 bases and V by 5 bases; bases with no gene match: 5. The CDR3 runs 16 residues. The CDR3 coding sequence is TGTGCCAGCAGCACCGGACTAGCGGGAACCACAGATACGCAGTATTTT. Its translation is CASSTGLAGTTDTQYF.

This chain joins TRBV7-3 and TRBJ2-2; D gene uncertain. From germline, CDR1 is SGHTA and CDR2 FQGTGA. This CDR3 is built from 13 residues. The germline V and J ends were trimmed by 5 bases and 6 bases, with 10 bases remaining between them. CDR3 loop: CASSPRAAGELFF. DNA for the CDR3: TGTGCCAGCAGCCCCCGGGCTGCCGGGGAGCTGTTTTTT.

The chain recombines TRBV11-1 with TRBJ1-1, with D possibly matching TRBD1 (5 bases). V shed 6 bases and J shed 5 bases, with 10 bases lying between them. This CDR3 comprises 12 residues. CDR1 SGHAT and CDR2 FQDESV come from the germline V gene (reference sequence). The CDR3 coding sequence is TGTGCCAGCAGGAGGGGTGGGACTGAAGCTTTCTTT. It codes for CASRRGGTEAFF.

The CDR3 DNA is TGTGCCAGCAGCTTAACGTTCTGGCCAACTAATGAAAAACTGTTTTTT. Amino acids: CASSLTFWPTNEKLFF. The chain combines TRBV7-3 with TRBJ1-4; D unresolved. CDR1 and CDR2 (germline): SGHTA, FQGTGA. V was trimmed by 0 bases and J by 0 bases, leaving 8 bases between them. CDR3 length equals 16 residues.

J is TRBJ2-3 and V is TRBV7-2; 12 bases are a match to TRBD2. Germline trimming cut 6 bases from V and 4 bases from J; bases unmatched to any gene: 5. The CDR3 has 15 residues. Germline V gives CDR1 SGHTA, CDR2 FQGNSA. Here the CDR3 reads CASSRLAGASDTQYF. In DNA, the CDR3 is TGTGCCAGCAGTAGACTAGCGGGAGCTTCAGATACGCAGTATTTT.

This chain links TRBV5-1 with TRBJ2-7, with 7 bases that match TRBD1. There are 14 residues in the CDR3. J lost 4 bases, V lost 4 bases, and 8 bases had no gene match. Germline V lookup: CDR1 SGHRS, CDR2 YFSETQ. CDR3 sequence reads: CASSPDGTVYEQYF. For the CDR3, the DNA is TGCGCCAGCAGCCCGGATGGGACAGTTTACGAGCAGTACTTC. Looking up the rest from reference TRBV5-1 and TRBJ2-7 gives the full variable domain: KAGVTQTPRYLIKTRGQQVTLSCSPISGHRSVSWYQQTPGQGLQFLFEYFSETQRNKGNFPGRFSGRQFSNSRSEMNVSTLELGDSALYLCASSPDGTVYEQYFGPGTRLTVT.

This chain joins TRBV28 and TRBJ1-5, with 7 bases identical to TRBD1. CDR3 length: 17 amino acids. The ends lost 3 bases at V and 1 base at J; junction bases unmatched: 9. Germline values: CDR1 MDHEN, CDR2 SYDVKM. In DNA, the CDR3 is TGTGCCAGCAGTTTCACCGGCGACAGGGCAAGCAATCAGCCCCAGCATTTT. Its protein is CASSFTGDRASNQPQHF.

In its sample, this clone was seen once. The V gene is TRBV28, the J gene TRBJ2-7; D unclear. Germline CDR1 MDHEN, CDR2 SYDVKM. The CDR3 consists of 12 residues. Between the trimmed V and J ends, which lost 6 bases and 4 bases, there was a span of 10 bases. The CDR3 reads CASSYKLYEQYF. CDR3 in DNA: TGTGCCAGCAGCTACAAGTTATACGAGCAGTACTTC.

The rearrangement joins TRBV5-1 to TRBJ2-7, with 11 bases matching TRBD2. The length of the CDR3 is 16 residues. V trimming: 0 bases; J trimming: 5 bases; junction bases outside the gene matches: 7. Germline V CDR1 and CDR2: SGHRS, YFSETQ. In nucleotides, the CDR3 is TGCGCCAGCAGCTTGGGGGGGACTAGCGGAATAGACGAGCAGTACTTC. This translates into CASSLGGTSGIDEQYF.